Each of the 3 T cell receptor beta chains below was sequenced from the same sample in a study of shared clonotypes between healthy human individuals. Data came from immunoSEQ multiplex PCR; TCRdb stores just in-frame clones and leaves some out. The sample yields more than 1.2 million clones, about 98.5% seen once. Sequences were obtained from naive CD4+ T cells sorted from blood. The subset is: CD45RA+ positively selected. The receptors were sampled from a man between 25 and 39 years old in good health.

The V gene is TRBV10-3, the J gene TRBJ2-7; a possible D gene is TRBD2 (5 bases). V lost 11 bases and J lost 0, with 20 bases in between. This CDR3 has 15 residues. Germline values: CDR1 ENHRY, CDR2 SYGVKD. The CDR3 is CASRPPSLVSYEQYF. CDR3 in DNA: TGTGCCTCCCGGCCTCCTAGCCTCGTCTCCTACGAGCAGTACTTC.

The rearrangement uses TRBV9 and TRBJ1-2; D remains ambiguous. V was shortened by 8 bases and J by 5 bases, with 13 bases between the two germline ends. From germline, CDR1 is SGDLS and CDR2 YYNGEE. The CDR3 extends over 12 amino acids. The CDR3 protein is CASSEVGYGYTF. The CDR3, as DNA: TGTGCCAGTTCTGAGGTTGGGTATGGCTACACCTTC. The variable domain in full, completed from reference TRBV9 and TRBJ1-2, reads DSGVTQTPKHLITATGQRVTLRCSPRSGDLSVYWYQQSLDQGLQFLIQYYNGEERAKGNILERFSAQQFPDLHSELNLSSLELGDSALYFCASSEVGYGYTFGSGTRLTVV.

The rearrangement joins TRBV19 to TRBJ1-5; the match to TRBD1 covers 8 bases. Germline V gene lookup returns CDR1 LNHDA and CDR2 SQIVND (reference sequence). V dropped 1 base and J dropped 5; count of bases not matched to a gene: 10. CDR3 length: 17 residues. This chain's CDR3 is CASSIAPGRGQYQPQHF. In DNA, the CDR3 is TGTGCCAGTAGTATAGCCCCGGGCAGGGGGCAATATCAGCCCCAGCATTTT. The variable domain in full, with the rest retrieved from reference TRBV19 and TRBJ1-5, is DGGITQSPKYLFRKEGQNVTLSCEQNLNHDAMYWYRQDPGQGLRLIYYSQIVNDFQKGDIAEGYSVSREKKESFPLTVTSAQKNPTAFYLCASSIAPGRGQYQPQHFGDGTRLSIL.